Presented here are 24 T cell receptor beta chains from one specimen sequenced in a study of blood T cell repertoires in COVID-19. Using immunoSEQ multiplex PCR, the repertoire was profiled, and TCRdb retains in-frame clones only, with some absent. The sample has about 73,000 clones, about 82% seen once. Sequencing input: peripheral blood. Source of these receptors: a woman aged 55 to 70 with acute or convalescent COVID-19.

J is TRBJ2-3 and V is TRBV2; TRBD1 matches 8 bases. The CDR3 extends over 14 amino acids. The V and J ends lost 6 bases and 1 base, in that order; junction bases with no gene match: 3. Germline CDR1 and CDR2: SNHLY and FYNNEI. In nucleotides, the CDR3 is TGTGCCAGCAGGGACAGGGAAGGCACAGATACGCAGTATTTT. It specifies CASRDREGTDTQYF.

The CDR3 DNA sequence: TGTGCCAGCAGCTTAAATCCCCCGACAGCTAACTATGGCTACACCTTC. It specifies CASSLNPPTANYGYTF. The V call is TRBV7-2, the J call TRBJ1-2; tentatively, D is TRBD1 (5 bases). Trimming removed 2 bases at V and 0 bases at J, with 13 bases between. CDR1 SGHTA and CDR2 FQGNSA come from the germline V gene. The CDR3 runs to 16 residues. Full variable domain (missing parts from reference TRBV7-2 and TRBJ1-2): GAGVSQSPSNKVTEKGKDVELRCDPISGHTALYWYRQSLGQGLEFLIYFQGNSAPDKSGLPSDRFSAERTGGSVSTLTIQRTQQEDSAVYLCASSLNPPTANYGYTFGSGTRLTVV.

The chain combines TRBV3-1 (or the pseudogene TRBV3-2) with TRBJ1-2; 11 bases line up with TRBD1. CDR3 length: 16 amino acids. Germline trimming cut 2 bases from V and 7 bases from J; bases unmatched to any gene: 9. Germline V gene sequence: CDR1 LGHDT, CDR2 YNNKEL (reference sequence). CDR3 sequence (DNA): TGTGCCAGCAGCCAACAGGACAGGGGGCGTCGCGGTGGCTACACCTTC. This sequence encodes CASSQQDRGRRGGYTF.

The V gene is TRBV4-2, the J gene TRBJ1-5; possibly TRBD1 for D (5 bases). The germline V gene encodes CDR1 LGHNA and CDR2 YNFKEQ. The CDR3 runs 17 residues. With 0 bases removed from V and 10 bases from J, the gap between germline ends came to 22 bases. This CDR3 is CASSQEQASTVPHPQHF. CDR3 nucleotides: TGTGCCAGCAGCCAAGAACAGGCGTCGACAGTCCCTCATCCCCAGCATTTT.

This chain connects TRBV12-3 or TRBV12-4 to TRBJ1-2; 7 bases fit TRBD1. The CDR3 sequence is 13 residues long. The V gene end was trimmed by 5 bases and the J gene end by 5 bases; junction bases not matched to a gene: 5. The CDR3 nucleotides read TGTGCCAGCAGTGACAGGGAACGGTATGGCTACACCTTC. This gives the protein CASSDRERYGYTF.

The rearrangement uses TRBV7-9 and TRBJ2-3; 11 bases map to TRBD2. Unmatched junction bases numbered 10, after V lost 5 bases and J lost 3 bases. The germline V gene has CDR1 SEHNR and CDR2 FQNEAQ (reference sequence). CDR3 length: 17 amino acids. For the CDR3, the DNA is TGTGCCAGCAGCAGGGGTGTTGTAGCGGGAGGGACAGATACGCAGTATTTT. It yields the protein CASSRGVVAGGTDTQYF.

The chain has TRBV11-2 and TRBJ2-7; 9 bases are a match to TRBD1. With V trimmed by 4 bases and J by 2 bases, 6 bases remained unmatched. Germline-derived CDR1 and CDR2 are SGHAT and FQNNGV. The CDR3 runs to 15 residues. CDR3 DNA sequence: TGTGCCAGCAGCTCGTACAGGGGGCAAGCCTACGAGCAGTACTTC. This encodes CASSSYRGQAYEQYF.

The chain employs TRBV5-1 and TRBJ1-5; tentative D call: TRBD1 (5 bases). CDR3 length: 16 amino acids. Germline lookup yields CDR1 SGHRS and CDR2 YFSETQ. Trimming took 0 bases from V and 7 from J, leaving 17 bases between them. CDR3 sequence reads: CASSLAAVGDRQPQHF. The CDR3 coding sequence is TGCGCCAGCAGCTTGGCGGCAGTAGGGGATAGGCAGCCCCAGCATTTT.

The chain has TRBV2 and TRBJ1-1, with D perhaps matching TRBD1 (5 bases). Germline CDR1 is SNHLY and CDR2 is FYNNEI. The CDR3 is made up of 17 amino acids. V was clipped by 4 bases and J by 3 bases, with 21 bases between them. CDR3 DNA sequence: TGTGCCAGCAGTGGCCAAATCCTAAGGGGAAGGGACACTGAAGCTTTCTTT. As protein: CASSGQILRGRDTEAFF. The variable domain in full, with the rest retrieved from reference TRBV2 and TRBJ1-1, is EPEVTQTPSHQVTQMGQEVILRCVPISNHLYFYWYRQILGQKVEFLVSFYNNEISEKSEIFDDQFSVERPDGSNFTLKIRSTKLEDSAMYFCASSGQILRGRDTEAFFGQGTRLTVV.

The CDR3 DNA is TGTGCCAGCAGTCAGACTAGCGGGGGTGGGAATGAGCAGTTCTTC. Its translation is CASSQTSGGGNEQFF. This chain connects TRBV6-5 to TRBJ2-1; 12 nucleotides match TRBD2. The length of the CDR3 is 15 residues. Germline assignment: CDR1 MNHEY and CDR2 SVGAGI. Losses at the gene ends were 5 bases for V and 7 bases for J; bases not matched to a gene: 6.

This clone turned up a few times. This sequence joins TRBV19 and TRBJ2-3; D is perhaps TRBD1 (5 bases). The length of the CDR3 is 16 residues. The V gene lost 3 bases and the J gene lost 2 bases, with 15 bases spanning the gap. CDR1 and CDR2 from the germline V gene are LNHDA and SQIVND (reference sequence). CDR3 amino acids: CASSISRQLSTDTQYF. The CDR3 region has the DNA TGTGCCAGTAGTATTAGTAGACAGCTTTCCACAGATACGCAGTATTTT.

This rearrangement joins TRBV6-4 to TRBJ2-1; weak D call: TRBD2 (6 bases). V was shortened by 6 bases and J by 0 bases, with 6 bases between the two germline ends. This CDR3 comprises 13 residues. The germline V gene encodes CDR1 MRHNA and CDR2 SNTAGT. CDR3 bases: TGTGCCAGCAGCGGGAGCTCCTACAATGAGCAGTTCTTC. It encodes CASSGSSYNEQFF.

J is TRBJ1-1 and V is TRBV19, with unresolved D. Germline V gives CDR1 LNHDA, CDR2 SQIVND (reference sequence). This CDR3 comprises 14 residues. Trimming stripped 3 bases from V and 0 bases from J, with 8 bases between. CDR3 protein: CASSILGVNTEAFF. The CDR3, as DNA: TGTGCCAGTAGTATCCTGGGCGTGAACACTGAAGCTTTCTTT.

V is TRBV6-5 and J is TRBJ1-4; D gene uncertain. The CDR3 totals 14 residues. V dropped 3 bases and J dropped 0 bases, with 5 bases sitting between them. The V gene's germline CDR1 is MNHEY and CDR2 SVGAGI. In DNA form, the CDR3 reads TGTGCCAGCAGTTATTTCTCAACTAATGAAAAACTGTTTTTT. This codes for CASSYFSTNEKLFF.

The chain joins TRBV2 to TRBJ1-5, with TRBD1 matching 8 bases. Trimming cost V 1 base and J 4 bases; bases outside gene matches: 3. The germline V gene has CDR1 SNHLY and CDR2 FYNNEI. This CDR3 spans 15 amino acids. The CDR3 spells CASSEDGQGNQPQHF. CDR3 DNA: TGTGCCAGCAGTGAAGATGGACAGGGTAATCAGCCCCAGCATTTT.

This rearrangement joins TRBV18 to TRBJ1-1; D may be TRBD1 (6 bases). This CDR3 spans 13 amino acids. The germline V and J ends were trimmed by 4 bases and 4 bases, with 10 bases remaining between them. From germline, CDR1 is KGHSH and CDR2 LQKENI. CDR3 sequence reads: CASSQDSGTEAFF. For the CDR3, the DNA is TGTGCCAGCTCACAGGACAGTGGCACTGAAGCTTTCTTT.

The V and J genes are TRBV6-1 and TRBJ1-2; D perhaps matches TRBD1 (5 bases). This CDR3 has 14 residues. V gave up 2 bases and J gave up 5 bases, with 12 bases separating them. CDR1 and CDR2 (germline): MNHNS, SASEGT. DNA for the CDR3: TGTGCCAGCAGTGAAAGGGGCAGGGCATATGGCTACACCTTC. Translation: CASSERGRAYGYTF.

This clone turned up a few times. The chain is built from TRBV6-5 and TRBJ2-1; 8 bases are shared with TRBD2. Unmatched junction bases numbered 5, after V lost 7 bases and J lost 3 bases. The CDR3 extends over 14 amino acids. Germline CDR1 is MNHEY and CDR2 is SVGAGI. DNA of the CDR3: TGTGCCAGCACTCGGGGGGGGATCTACAATGAGCAGTTCTTC. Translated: CASTRGGIYNEQFF.

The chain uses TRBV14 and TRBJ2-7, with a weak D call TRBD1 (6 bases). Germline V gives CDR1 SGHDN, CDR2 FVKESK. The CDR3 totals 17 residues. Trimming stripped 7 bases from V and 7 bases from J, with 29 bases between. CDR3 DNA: TGTGCCAGCACGAGAGGAACGAGCACAGGGTCCCTGCGGGAGCAGTACTTC. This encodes CASTRGTSTGSLREQYF.

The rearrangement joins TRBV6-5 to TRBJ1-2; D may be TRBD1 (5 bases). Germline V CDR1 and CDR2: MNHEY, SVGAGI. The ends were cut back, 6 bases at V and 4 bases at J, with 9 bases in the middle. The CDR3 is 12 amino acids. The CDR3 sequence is CASRDTGYGYTF. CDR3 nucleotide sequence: TGTGCCAGCAGGGACACGGGCTATGGCTACACCTTC.

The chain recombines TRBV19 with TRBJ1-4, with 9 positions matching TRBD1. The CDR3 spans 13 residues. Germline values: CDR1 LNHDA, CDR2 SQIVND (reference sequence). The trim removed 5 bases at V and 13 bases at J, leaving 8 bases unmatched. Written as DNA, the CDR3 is TGTGCCAGTAGTGCACAACAGGGGGCATCACTGTTTTTT. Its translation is CASSAQQGASLFF.

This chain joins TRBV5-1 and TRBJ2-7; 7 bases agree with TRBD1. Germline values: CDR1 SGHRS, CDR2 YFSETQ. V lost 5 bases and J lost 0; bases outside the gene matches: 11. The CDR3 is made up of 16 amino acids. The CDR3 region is CASRTNYRDSSYEQYF. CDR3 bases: TGCGCCAGCAGAACCAATTACAGGGACAGCTCCTACGAGCAGTACTTC. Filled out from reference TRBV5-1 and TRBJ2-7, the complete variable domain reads KAGVTQTPRYLIKTRGQQVTLSCSPISGHRSVSWYQQTPGQGLQFLFEYFSETQRNKGNFPGRFSGRQFSNSRSEMNVSTLELGDSALYLCASRTNYRDSSYEQYFGPGTRLTVT.

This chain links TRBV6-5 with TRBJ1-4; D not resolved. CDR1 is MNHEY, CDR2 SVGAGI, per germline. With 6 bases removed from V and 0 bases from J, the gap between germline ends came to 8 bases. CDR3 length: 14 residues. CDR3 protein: CASRPGATNEKLFF. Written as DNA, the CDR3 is TGTGCCAGCAGGCCAGGTGCAACTAATGAAAAACTGTTTTTT.

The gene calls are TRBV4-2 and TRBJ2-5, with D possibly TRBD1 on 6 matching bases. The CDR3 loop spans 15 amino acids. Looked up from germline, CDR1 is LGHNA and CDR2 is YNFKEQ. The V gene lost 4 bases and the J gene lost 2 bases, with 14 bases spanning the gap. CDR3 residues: CASSPTDSLQETQYF. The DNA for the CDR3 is TGTGCCAGCAGCCCAACGGACAGCCTACAAGAGACCCAGTACTTC.